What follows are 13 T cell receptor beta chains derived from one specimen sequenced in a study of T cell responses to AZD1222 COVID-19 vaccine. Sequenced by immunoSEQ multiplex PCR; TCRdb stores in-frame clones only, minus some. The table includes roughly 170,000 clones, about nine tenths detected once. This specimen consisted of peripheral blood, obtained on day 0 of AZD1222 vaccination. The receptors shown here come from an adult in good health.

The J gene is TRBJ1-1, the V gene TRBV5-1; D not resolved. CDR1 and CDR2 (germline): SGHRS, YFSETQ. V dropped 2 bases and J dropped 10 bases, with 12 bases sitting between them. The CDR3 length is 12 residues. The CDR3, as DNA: TGCGCCAGCAGCTTTAATAGTGGAGGAGCTTTCTTT. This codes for CASSFNSGGAFF.

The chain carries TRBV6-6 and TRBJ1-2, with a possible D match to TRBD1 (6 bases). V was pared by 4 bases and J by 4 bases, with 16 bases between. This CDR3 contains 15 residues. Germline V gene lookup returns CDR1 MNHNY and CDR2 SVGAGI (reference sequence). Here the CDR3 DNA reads TGTGCCAGCAGTTCACCGACAGGACCTTCCTATGGCTACACCTTC. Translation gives CASSSPTGPSYGYTF.

The chain's CDR3 is CASSSGGFYGYTF. As DNA, the CDR3 is TGTGCCAGCAGTTCTGGGGGGTTCTATGGCTACACCTTC. V gene TRBV6-5 combines with J gene TRBJ1-2; possibly TRBD1 for D (5 bases). The CDR3 sequence is 13 residues long. Germline CDR1 reads MNHEY; CDR2 reads SVGAGI. The ends were cut back, 4 bases at V and 4 bases at J, with 10 bases in the middle.

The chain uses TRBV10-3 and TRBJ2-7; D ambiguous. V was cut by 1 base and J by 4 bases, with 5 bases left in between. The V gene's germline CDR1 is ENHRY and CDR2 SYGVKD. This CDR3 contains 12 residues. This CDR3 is CAISEYGYEQYF. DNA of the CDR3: TGTGCCATCAGTGAGTACGGGTACGAGCAGTACTTC.

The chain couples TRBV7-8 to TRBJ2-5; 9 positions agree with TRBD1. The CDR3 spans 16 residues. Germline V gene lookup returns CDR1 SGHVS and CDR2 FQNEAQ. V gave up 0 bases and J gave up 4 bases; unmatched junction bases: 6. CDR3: CASSLASGQGTETQYF. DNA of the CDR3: TGTGCCAGCAGCTTAGCGTCGGGACAGGGAACAGAGACCCAGTACTTC. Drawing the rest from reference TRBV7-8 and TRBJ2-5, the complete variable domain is GAGVSQSPRYKVAKRGQDVALRCDPISGHVSLFWYQQALGQGPEFLTYFQNEAQLDKSGLPSDRFFAERPEGSVSTLKIQRTQQEDSAVYLCASSLASGQGTETQYFGPGTRLLVL.

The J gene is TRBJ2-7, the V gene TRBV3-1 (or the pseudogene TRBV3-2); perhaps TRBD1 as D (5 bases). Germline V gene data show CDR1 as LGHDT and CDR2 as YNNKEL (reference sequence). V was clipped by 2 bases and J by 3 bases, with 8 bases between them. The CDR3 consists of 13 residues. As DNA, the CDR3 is TGTGCCAGCAGCCAAAGAAGGGGCTACGAGCAGTACTTC. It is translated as CASSQRRGYEQYF.

The CDR3 is CASSLTEGPYNEQFF. DNA for the CDR3: TGTGCCAGCAGTTTGACGGAGGGCCCCTACAATGAGCAGTTCTTC. The chain joins TRBV27 to TRBJ2-1; weak D call: TRBD2 (6 bases). Germline-derived CDR1 and CDR2 are MNHEY and SMNVEV (reference sequence). The CDR3 extends over 15 amino acids. The germline V and J ends were trimmed by 3 bases and 2 bases, with 11 bases remaining between them.

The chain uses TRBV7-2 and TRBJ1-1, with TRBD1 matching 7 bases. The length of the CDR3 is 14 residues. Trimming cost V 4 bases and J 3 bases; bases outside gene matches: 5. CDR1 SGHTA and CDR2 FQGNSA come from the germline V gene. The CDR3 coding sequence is TGTGCCAGCAGCTCCGCTACAGGGGACACTGAAGCTTTCTTT. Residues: CASSSATGDTEAFF.

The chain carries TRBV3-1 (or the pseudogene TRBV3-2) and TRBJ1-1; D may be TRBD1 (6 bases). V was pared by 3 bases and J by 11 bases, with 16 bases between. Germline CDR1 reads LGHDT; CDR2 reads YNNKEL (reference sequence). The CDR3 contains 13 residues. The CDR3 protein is CASSQGQGREAFF. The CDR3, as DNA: TGTGCCAGCAGCCAGGGGCAGGGGCGGGAGGCTTTCTTT.

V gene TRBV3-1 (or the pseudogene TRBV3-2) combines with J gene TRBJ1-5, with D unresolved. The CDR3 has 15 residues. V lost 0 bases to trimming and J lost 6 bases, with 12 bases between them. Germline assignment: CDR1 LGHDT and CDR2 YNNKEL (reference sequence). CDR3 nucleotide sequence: TGTGCCAGCAGCCAAGATTCCGGGCTGGGTCAGCCCCAGCATTTT. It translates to CASSQDSGLGQPQHF.

The CDR3 is CAWTGGRDQPQHF. In DNA form, the CDR3 reads TGTGCCTGGACAGGGGGACGAGATCAGCCCCAGCATTTT. The chain uses TRBV30 and TRBJ1-5; 7 bases fit TRBD1. Germline V gives CDR1 GTSNPN, CDR2 SVGIG (reference sequence). V lost 4 bases to trimming and J lost 5 bases; unmatched junction nucleotides: 5. The length of the CDR3 is 13 residues.

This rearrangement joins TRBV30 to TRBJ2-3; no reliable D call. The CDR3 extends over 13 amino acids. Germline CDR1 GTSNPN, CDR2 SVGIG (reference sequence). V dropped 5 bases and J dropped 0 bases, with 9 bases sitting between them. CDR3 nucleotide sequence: TGTGCCTGGGGACCTGTTAGCACAGATACGCAGTATTTT. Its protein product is CAWGPVSTDTQYF.

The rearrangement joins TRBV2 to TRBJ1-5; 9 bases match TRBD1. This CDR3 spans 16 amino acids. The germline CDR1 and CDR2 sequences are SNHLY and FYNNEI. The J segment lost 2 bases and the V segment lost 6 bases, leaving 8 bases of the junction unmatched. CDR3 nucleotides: TGTGCCAGCAGCTGGGACAGGGAGAGTGGCAATCAGCCCCAGCATTTT. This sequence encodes CASSWDRESGNQPQHF.